Listed below are T cell receptor beta chains from one sample, sequenced in a study of T cell responses to AZD1222 COVID-19 vaccine. Method: immunoSEQ multiplex PCR; TCRdb's copy keeps in-frame clones and lacks some. Counted here are about 100,000 clones, around 87% occurring once; the ten biggest clones make up 4% to 5%. Specimen: peripheral blood, collected on day 0 of MenACWY control vaccination. The receptors originated from an adult in good health. CDR3s include the opening cysteine and the closing phenylalanine or tryptophan. A D gene is named only where the DNA matches it firmly. The size of a clone is reported for some rows only, either as once, few or many, or as a class for expanded clones.

J gene | D gene | CDR3 length | clone size | V gene | CDR3 DNA | CDR3 protein
TRBJ1-2 | TRBD1 | 14 | - | TRBV27 | TGTGCCAGCGGATTGGGACAGGGGGCGTATGGCTACACCTTC | CASGLGQGAYGYTF
TRBJ1-1 | TRBD1 | 15 | - | TRBV10-3 | TGTGCCATCAGTGAAACCGGGACAGGGGGCACTGAAGCTTTCTTT | CAISETGTGGTEAFF
TRBJ1-3 | - | 15 | once | TRBV5-4 | TGTGCCAGCAGCTTGGGAGGAGCGTCCCGAAACACCATATATTTT | CASSLGGASRNTIYF
TRBJ2-3 | TRBD2 | 15 | - | TRBV9 | TGTGCCAGCAGCCCTTCTAGCGGGAGGACAGATACGCAGTATTTT | CASSPSSGRTDTQYF
TRBJ1-5 | - | 15 | - | TRBV4-2 | TGTGCCAGCAGCCAAGGAGGGGGATGGGGTCAGCCCCAGCATTTT | CASSQGGGWGQPQHF
TRBJ1-6 | - | 17 | - | TRBV15 | TGTGCCACCAGCAGGACCCAGGGTGGGCAGGGGTTATCACCCCTCCACTTT | CATSRTQGGQGLSPLHF
TRBJ2-2 | - | 15 | few | TRBV18 | TGTGCCAGCTCAACCGCGGGACTCCACACCGGGGAGCTGTTTTTT | CASSTAGLHTGELFF
TRBJ2-2 | TRBD2 | 18 | few | TRBV4-2 | TGTGCCAGCAGCCAACCCGGACTAGCGGGGATGAACACCGGGGAGCTGTTTTTT | CASSQPGLAGMNTGELFF
TRBJ1-2 | - | 14 | - | TRBV6-6 | TGTGCCAGCAGTTACTTGGAGGCTAACTATGGCTACACCTTC | CASSYLEANYGYTF
TRBJ2-2 | - | 18 | - | TRBV6-2/TRBV6-3 | TGTGCCAGCAGTTACTTGGACTGGCTAGCGTCTCGGGGCGGGGAGCTGTTTTTT | CASSYLDWLASRGGELFF
TRBJ2-6 | - | 14 | - | TRBV3-1/TRBV3-2 | TGTGCCAGCAGCCAAGCCTCTGGGGCCAACGTCCTGACTTTC | CASSQASGANVLTF
TRBJ1-2 | - | 14 | - | TRBV27 | TGTGCCAGCAGTTCGGGGGCGCGGGGCTATGGCTACACCTTC | CASSSGARGYGYTF
TRBJ1-5 | TRBD1 | 14 | - | TRBV6-5 | TGTGCCAGCAGTTCGGGACAGGGACATCAGCCCCAGCATTTT | CASSSGQGHQPQHF
TRBJ1-2 | - | 13 | - | TRBV12-3/TRBV12-4 | TGTGCCAGCAGTCGGGGCGTCCTCTATGGCTACACCTTC | CASSRGVLYGYTF
TRBJ2-7 | - | 13 | once | TRBV5-4 | TGTGCCAGCAACTCCCAGGGACGCTACGAGCAGTACTTC | CASNSQGRYEQYF
TRBJ2-1 | - | 12 | - | TRBV7-3 | TGTGCCAGCAGCTCGACCGGGACGTCGCAGTTCTTC | CASSSTGTSQFF
TRBJ1-1 | - | 15 | once | TRBV10-3 | TGTGCCATCAGTGAGTCTCTAGGAGATAACACTGAAGCTTTCTTT | CAISESLGDNTEAFF
TRBJ1-4 | TRBD1 | 16 | - | TRBV29-1 | TGCAGCGTTGAAGAACAGGGACAGGGAGTTAATGAAAAACTGTTTTTT | CSVEEQGQGVNEKLFF
TRBJ1-1 | - | 12 | - | TRBV10-3 | TGTGCCACCTCCGCCGGGGGCACTGAAGCTTTCTTT | CATSAGGTEAFF
TRBJ2-5 | - | 11 | - | TRBV2 | TGTGCCAGCAGCCCTCAAGAGACCCAGTACTTC | CASSPQETQYF
TRBJ2-1 | TRBD1 | 13 | few | TRBV5-4 | TGTGCCAGCAGCCGAGAGACAGGGGCTGAGCAGTTCTTC | CASSRETGAEQFF
TRBJ2-5 | - | 12 | - | TRBV9 | TGTGCCAGCAGTCCCGGAACAGAGACCCAGTACTTC | CASSPGTETQYF
TRBJ1-2 | - | 13 | - | TRBV6-4 | TGTGCCAGCAGGGTTGACAGGTCTGGGGGCTACACCTTC | CASRVDRSGGYTF
TRBJ2-7 | - | 13 | - | TRBV7-9 | TGTGCCAGCAGCTTAGGGGCTAGCGACGAGCAGTACTTC | CASSLGASDEQYF
TRBJ2-6 | - | 18 | - | TRBV4-1 | TGCGCCAGCAGCCAAGGGGGACGGGGGAGATCTGGGGCCAACGTCCTGACTTTC | CASSQGGRGRSGANVLTF
TRBJ2-5 | - | 15 | - | TRBV5-1 | TGCGCCAGCAGCTTGGCTGGCAGGGGACAAGAGACCCAGTACTTC | CASSLAGRGQETQYF
TRBJ1-2 | - | 13 | once | TRBV7-9 | TGTGCCAGCAGCCTTGGAGGGGACTATGGCTACACCTTC | CASSLGGDYGYTF
TRBJ2-1 | - | 14 | - | TRBV5-1 | TGCGCCAGCAGCTTGGGACAGGTCTACAATGAGCAGTTCTTC | CASSLGQVYNEQFF
TRBJ2-3 | TRBD1 | 15 | - | TRBV5-1 | TGCGCCAGCAAAGGGGGACAGGGGTGGACAGATACGCAGTATTTT | CASKGGQGWTDTQYF
TRBJ1-2 | - | 14 | - | TRBV24-1 | TGTGCCACCAGTGCAAGGGGAGCTAACTATGGCTACACCTTC | CATSARGANYGYTF
TRBJ2-5 | - | 17 | - | TRBV7-9 | TGTGCCAGCAGCTTGCCACCCCCCTGGCGGAACCAAGAGACCCAGTACTTC | CASSLPPPWRNQETQYF
TRBJ1-1 | TRBD1 | 13 | - | TRBV10-3 | TGTGCCATCAGCGGACAGGAGGACACTGAAGCTTTCTTT | CAISGQEDTEAFF
TRBJ1-1 | - | 13 | - | TRBV7-8 | TGTGCCAGCAGCTTAGTGGCCTATCCTGAAGCTTTCTTT | CASSLVAYPEAFF
TRBJ1-5 | TRBD1 | 15 | - | TRBV27 | TGTGCCAGCAGACGGGGACAGGGGATAAATCAGCCCCAGCATTTT | CASRRGQGINQPQHF
TRBJ2-6 | - | 17 | - | TRBV27 | TGTGCCAGCAGACCAGGGGGGCCGCTCTCTGGGGCCAACGTCCTGACTTTC | CASRPGGPLSGANVLTF
TRBJ2-2 | - | 12 | few | TRBV6-2/TRBV6-3 | TGTGCCAGCAGCCGGGACACTGAGGAGCTGTTTTTT | CASSRDTEELFF
TRBJ1-2 | - | 14 | once | TRBV3-1/TRBV3-2 | TGTGCCAGCAGCCAAGTTCAAACAATGGGGGGCTACACCTTC | CASSQVQTMGGYTF
TRBJ2-7 | - | 11 | - | TRBV3-1/TRBV3-2 | TGTGCCAGCAGACATAACTACGAGCAGTACTTC | CASRHNYEQYF
TRBJ2-5 | - | 14 | - | TRBV18 | TGTGCCAGCTCACCACGACGGGGCGAGGAGACCCAGTACTTC | CASSPRRGEETQYF
TRBJ1-4 | - | 16 | - | TRBV2 | TGTGCCAGCAGTGAAGCTGGGGCCGGGGATTTTAAGAAACTGTTTTTT | CASSEAGAGDFKKLFF
TRBJ1-2 | - | 13 | - | TRBV5-1 | TGCGCCAGCAGCTTATGGGGGAACTATGGCTACACCTTC | CASSLWGNYGYTF
TRBJ1-2 | - | 13 | few | TRBV10-3 | TGTGCCATCAGTGAGTCTACAGCGTATGGCTACACCTTC | CAISESTAYGYTF
TRBJ2-7 | TRBD2 | 14 | - | TRBV7-2 | TGTGCCAGCAGCTATTTAGCGGGAGTAGGCGAGCAGTACTTC | CASSYLAGVGEQYF